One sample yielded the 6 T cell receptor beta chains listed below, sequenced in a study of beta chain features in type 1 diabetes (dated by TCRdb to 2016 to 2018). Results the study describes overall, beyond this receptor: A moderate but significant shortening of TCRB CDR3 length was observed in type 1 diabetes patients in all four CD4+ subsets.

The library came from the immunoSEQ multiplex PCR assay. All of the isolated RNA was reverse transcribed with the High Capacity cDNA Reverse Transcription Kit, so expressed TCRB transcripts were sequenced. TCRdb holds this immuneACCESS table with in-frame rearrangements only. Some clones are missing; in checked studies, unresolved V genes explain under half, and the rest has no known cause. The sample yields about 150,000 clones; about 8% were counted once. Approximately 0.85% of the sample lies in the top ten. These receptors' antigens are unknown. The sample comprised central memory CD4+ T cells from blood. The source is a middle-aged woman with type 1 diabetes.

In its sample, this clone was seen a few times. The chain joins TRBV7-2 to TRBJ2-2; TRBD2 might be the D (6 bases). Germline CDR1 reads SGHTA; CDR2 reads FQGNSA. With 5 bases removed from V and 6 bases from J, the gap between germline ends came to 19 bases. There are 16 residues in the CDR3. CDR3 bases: TGTGCCAGCAGCCCAAATAGACTAGGGGCGTCCGGGGAGCTGTTTTTT. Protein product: CASSPNRLGASGELFF.

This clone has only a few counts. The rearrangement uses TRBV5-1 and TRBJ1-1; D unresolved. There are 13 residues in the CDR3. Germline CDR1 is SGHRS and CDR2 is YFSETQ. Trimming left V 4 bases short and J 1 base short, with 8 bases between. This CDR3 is CASSEGENTEAFF. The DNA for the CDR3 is TGCGCCAGCAGCGAGGGAGAGAACACTGAAGCTTTCTTT.

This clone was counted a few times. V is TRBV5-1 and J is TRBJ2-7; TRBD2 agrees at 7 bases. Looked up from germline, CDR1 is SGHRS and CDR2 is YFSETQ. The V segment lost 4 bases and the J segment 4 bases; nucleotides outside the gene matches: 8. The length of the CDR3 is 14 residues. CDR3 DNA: TGCGCCAGCAGCCCGCGGGCGGGGGAATACGAGCAGTACTTC. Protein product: CASSPRAGEYEQYF.

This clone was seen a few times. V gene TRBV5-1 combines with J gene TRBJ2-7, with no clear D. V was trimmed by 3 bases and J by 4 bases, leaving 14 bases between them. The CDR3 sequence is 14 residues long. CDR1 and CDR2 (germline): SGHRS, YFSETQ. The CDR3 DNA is TGCGCCAGCAGCTCGTTCCCCGGTCCTTACGAGCAGTACTTC. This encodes CASSSFPGPYEQYF. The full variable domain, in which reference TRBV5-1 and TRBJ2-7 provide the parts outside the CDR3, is KAGVTQTPRYLIKTRGQQVTLSCSPISGHRSVSWYQQTPGQGLQFLFEYFSETQRNKGNFPGRFSGRQFSNSRSEMNVSTLELGDSALYLCASSSFPGPYEQYFGPGTRLTVT.

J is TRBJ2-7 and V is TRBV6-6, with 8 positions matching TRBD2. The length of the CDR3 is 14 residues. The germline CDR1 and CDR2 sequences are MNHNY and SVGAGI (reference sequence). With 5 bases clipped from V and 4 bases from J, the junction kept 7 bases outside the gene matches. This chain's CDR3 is CASSPPAGGYEQYF. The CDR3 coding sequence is TGTGCCAGCAGTCCTCCGGCGGGAGGTTACGAGCAGTACTTC.

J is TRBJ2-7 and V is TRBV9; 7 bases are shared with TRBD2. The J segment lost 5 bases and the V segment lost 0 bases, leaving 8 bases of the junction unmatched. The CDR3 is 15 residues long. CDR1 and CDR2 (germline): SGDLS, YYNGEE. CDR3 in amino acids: CASSVEEGGRNEQYF. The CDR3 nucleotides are TGTGCCAGCAGCGTAGAGGAGGGAGGGAGAAACGAGCAGTACTTC.